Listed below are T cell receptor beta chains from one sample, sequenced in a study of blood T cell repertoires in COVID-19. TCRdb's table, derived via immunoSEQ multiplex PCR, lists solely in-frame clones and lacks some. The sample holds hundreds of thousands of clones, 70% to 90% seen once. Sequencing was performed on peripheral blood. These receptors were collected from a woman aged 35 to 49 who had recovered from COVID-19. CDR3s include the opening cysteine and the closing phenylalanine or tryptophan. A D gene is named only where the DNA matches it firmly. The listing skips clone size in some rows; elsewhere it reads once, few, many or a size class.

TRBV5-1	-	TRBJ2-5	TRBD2	TGCGCCAGCAGCCGGAGCGGGACCCAAGAGACCCAGTACTTC	CASSRSGTQETQYF
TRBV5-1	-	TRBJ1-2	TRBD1	TGCGCCAGCTATGAACTAGACAGGGGAAGAGATGGCTACACCTTC	CASYELDRGRDGYTF
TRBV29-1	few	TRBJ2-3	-	TGCAGCGTTGATGGTCCCCAGGGGGATACGCAGTATTTT	CSVDGPQGDTQYF
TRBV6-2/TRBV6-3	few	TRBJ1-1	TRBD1	TGTGCCAGCAGTAAAGGGACAGGGAGATTGAACACTGAAGCTTTCTTT	CASSKGTGRLNTEAFF
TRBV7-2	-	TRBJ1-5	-	TGTGCCAGCAGCTTAGAATCCCTTAGCAATCAGCCCCAGCATTTT	CASSLESLSNQPQHF
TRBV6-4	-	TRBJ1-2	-	TGTGCCAGCAGTGACCGGGGGTTCGGTGGCTACACCTTC	CASSDRGFGGYTF
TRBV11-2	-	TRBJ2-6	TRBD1	TGTGCCAGCACCCCTGGACAGGGGGTTTTTGGGGCCAACGTCCTGACTTTC	CASTPGQGVFGANVLTF
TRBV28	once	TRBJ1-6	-	TGTGCCAGCAGTTTCGGGAGAGGTCCAAATTCACCCCTCCACTTT	CASSFGRGPNSPLHF
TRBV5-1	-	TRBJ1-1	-	TGCGCCAGCAGACCCGAGCCCCCACCTTCGAACACTGAAGCTTTCTTT	CASRPEPPPSNTEAFF
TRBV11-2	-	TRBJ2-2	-	TGTGCCAGCAGCCCTAGCCCCGGGAGATCGGACACCGGGGAGCTGTTTTTT	CASSPSPGRSDTGELFF
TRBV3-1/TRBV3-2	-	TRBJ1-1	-	TGTGCCAGCAGCCCAATGGGGGCAGGCAAGACCGGCACTGAAGCTTTCTTT	CASSPMGAGKTGTEAFF
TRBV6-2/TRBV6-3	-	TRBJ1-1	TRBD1	TGTGCCAGCAGCCCCGGGACAGGGGGCCGTGAAGCTTTCTTT	CASSPGTGGREAFF
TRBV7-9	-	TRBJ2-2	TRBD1	TGTGCCACCAGGGGGACAGGGGGCCCCGGGGAGCTGTTTTTT	CATRGTGGPGELFF
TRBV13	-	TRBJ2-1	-	TGTGCCAGCAGCTTAGGGGGGGGTGAGCAGTTCTTC	CASSLGGGEQFF
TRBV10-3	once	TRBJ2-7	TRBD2	TGTGCCATCAGGGCCCCCGGGCTAGCGGATTACGAGCAGTACTTC	CAIRAPGLADYEQYF
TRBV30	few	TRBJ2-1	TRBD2	TGTGCCTGGAGTGTCCATCCGGCTAGCGGGAAGAATGAGCAGTTCTTC	CAWSVHPASGKNEQFF
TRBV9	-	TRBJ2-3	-	TGTGCCAGCAGCCCCGGGATTAGCACAGATACGCAGTATTTT	CASSPGISTDTQYF
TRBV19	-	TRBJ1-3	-	TGTGCCAGTAGTATACGACAGCTCTCTGGAAACACCATATATTTT	CASSIRQLSGNTIYF
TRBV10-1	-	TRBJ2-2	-	TGCGCCAGCAGTGAGCAGGCAGGGGCCCCGAACACCGGGGAGCTGTTTTTT	CASSEQAGAPNTGELFF
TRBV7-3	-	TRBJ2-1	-	TGTGCCAGCAGCTCCCCCGGTGGGGCTAGAGTCAATGAGCAGTTCTTC	CASSSPGGARVNEQFF
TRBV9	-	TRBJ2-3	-	TGTGCCAGCAGCGCCCTAGGATTCACAGATACGCAGTATTTT	CASSALGFTDTQYF